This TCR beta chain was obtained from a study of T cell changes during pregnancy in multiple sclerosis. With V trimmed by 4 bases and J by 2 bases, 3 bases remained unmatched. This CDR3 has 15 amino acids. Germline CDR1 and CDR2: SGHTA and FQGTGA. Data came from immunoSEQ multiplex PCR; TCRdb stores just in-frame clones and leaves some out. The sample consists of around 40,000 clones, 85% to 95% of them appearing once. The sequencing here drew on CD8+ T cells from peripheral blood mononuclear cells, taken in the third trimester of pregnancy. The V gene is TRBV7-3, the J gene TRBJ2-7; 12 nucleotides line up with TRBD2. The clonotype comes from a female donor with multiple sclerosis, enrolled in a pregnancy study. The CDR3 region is CASSSSSGGAYEQYF. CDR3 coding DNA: TGTGCCAGCAGCTCCTCTAGCGGGGGGGCCTACGAGCAGTACTTC.